This TCR beta chain was profiled in a study of cytomegalovirus exposure and HLA in healthy donors. Overall study findings and caveats: Earlier analysis yielded a pattern in which most TCR beta V segments were productive about 87% or about 30% of the time. A later analysis found TCR association rates differed by HLA locus, highest for DRB1 and lowest for HLA-C.

Points on this clone: What it binds is not known. Other DNA sequences of this sample code for an identical CDR3.

In the PCR, 60 Vbeta and 13 Jbeta primers were used. In the original workflow: The authors later counted approximately 80 million unique TCR beta chains, around 9.9 million of them shared. Sequencing used immunoSEQ multiplex PCR; TCRdb keeps in-frame clones, though not all of them. D and trimming come from the DNA, and the V and J calls and clone size come from that table. In the table there are about 140,000 clones, around 73% of which are singletons. V lost 2 bases and J lost 4, with 6 bases in between. This CDR3 contains 12 residues. Germline V gives CDR1 MNHNS, CDR2 SASEGT. Sequencing was done on a sample of PBMCs. V and J are TRBV6-1 and TRBJ2-7; D is uncertain. The sequence derives from a human donor in good health. The CDR3 protein is CASSEPGYEQYF. The CDR3 DNA follows: TGTGCCAGCAGTGAACCCGGTTACGAGCAGTACTTC.